This TCR delta chain was found in a study of gamma-delta chains in newborns, infants, children (dated by TCRdb to about 2019). At the level of the whole study: According to the study title, microbial exposure causes polyclonal expansion of innate gammadelta T cells right after birth. The study investigated how microbial exposure shaped innate gammadelta T cell populations in human newborns immediately after birth.

V ends up 0 bases short and J 0 bases short, with an unmatched junction base count of 1. Looking up the germline V gene yields CDR1 NSMFDY and CDR2 ISSIKDK. CDR3 length: 14 amino acids, cysteine to phenylalanine. The CDR3 DNA has 42 bases and is translated from base 1. The sequencing machine was an Illumina MiSeq. In TCRdb, clones were called once more from the public reads by CATT, and rows of identical DNA were later combined. This sample comprises 3,000 to 3,500 delta-chain clones, over 9.5% of them detected only once. The ten largest clonotypes hold 8% to 13% of the sample. This clone is classified as large (0.1 to 1%). The antigen it binds to is not known. No much larger clone exists at a distance of one base, and base qualities are not known.

This chain is built from TRAV29/DV5 and TRDJ1; 8 nucleotides in the junction match TRDD3. Input material: blood. The sequence came from a child who was a newborn, infant or young child, either healthy, febrile or measles-vaccinated (not recorded which). The CDR3 region: CAASGGGYTDKLIF. The DNA sequence reads TGTGCAGCAAGCGGTGGGGGATACACCGATAAACTCATCTTT.